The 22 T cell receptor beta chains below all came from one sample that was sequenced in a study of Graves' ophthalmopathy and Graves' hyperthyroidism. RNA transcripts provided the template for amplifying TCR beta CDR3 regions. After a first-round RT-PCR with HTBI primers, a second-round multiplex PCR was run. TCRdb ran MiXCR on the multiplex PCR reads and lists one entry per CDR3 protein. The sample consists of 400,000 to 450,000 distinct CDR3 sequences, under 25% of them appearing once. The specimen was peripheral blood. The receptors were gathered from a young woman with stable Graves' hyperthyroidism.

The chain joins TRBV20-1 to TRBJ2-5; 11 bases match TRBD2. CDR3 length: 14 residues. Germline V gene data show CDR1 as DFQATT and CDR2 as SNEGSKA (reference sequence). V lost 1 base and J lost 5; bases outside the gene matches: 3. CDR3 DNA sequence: TGCAGTGCTAGAGTCCGGACTAGCGGGGAGACCCAGTACTTC. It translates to CSARVRTSGETQYF.

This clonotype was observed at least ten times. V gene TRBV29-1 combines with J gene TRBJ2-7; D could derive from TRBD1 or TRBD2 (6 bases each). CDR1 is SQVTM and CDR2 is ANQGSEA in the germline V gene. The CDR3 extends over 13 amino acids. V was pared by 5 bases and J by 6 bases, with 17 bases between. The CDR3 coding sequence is TGCAGCGTTCGCCAGGGGCTAGCGAGCGAGCAGTACTTC. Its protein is CSVRQGLASEQYF.

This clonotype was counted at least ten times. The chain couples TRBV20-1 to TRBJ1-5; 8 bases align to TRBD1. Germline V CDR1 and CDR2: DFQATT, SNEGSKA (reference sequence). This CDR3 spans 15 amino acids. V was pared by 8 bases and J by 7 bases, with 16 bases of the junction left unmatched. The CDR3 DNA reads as TGCAGTACACGGACAGGGACCACCCCCAACCAGCCCCAGCATTTT. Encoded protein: CSTRTGTTPNQPQHF.

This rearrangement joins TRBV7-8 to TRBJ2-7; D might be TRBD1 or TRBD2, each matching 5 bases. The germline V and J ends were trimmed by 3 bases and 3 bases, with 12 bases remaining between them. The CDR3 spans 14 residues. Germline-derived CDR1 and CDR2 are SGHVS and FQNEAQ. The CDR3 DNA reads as TGTGCCAGCAGCTTGCCTGGGACGCTCTACGAGCAGTACTTC. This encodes CASSLPGTLYEQYF.

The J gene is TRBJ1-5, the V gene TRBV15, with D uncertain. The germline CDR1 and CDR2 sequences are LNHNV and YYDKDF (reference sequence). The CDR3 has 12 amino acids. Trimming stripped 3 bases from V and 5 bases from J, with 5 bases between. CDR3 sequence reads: CATSRTDQPQHF. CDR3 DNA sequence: TGTGCCACCAGCAGGACGGATCAGCCCCAGCATTTT.

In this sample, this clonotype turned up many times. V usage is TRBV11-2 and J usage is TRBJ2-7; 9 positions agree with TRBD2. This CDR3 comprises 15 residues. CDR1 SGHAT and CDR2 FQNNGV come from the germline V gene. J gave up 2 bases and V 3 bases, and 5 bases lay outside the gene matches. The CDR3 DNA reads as TGTGCCAGCAGCTTCCTAGCGGGACTTGCCTACGAGCAGTACTTC. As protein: CASSFLAGLAYEQYF. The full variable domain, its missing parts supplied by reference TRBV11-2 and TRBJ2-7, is EAGVAQSPRYKIIEKRQSVAFWCNPISGHATLYWYQQILGQGPKLLIQFQNNGVVDDSQLPKDRFSAERLKGVDSTLKIQPAKLEDSAVYLCASSFLAGLAYEQYFGPGTRLTVT.

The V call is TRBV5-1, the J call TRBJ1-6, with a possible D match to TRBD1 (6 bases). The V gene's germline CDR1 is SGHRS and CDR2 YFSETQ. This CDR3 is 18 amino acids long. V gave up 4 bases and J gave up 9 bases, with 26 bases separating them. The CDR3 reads CASSLTPLNRVEISPLHF. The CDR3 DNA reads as TGCGCCAGCAGCCTAACTCCTCTTAACAGGGTTGAGATTTCACCCCTCCACTTT.

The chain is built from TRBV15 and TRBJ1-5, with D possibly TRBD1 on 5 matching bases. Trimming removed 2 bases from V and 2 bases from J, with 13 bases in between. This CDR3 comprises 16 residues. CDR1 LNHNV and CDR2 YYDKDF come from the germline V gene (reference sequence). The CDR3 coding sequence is TGTGCCACCAGCAGACCCCAGGGTGTTGGCAATCAGCCCCAGCATTTT. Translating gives CATSRPQGVGNQPQHF.

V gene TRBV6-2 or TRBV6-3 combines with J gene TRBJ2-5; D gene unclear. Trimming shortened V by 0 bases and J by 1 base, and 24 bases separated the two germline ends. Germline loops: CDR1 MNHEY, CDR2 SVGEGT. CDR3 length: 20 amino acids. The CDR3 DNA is TGTGCCAGCAGTTACTCGTTGTCCCGGGCCCGACGCTTCGGCCAAGAGACCCAGTACTTC. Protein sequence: CASSYSLSRARRFGQETQYF.

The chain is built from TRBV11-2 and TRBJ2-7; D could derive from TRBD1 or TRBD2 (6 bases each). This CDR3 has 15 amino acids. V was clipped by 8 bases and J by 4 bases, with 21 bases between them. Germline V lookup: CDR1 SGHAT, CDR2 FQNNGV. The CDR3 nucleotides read TGTGCCAGCCGAATGGCGGGACAAATAAAATACGAGCAGTACTTC. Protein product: CASRMAGQIKYEQYF.

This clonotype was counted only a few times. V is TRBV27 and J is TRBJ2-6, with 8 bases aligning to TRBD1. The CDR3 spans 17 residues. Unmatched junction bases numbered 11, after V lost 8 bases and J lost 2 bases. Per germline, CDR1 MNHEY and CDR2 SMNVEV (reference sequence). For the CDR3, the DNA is TGTGCCAGCCGAGCAGGGGGCGCTGGGGCTGGGGCCAACGTCCTGACTTTC. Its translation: CASRAGGAGAGANVLTF.

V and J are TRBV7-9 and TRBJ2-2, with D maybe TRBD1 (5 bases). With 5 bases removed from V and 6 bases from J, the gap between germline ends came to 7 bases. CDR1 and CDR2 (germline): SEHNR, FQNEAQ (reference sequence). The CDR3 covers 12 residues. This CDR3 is CASSTGPGELFF. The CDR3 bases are TGTGCCAGCAGCACAGGACCCGGGGAGCTGTTTTTT.

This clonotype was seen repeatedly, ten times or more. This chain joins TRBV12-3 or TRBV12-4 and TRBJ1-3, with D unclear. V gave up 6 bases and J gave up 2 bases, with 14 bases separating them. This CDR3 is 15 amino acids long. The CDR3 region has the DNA TGTGCCAGCAGAGATGAAAAGGGAACTGGAAACACCATATATTTT. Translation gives CASRDEKGTGNTIYF.

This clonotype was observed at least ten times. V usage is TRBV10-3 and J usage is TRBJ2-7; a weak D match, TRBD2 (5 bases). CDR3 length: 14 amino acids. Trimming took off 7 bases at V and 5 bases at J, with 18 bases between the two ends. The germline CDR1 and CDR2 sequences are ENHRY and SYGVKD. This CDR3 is CAITSRTDSDEQYF. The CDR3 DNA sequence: TGTGCCATCACCTCCCGGACTGATAGCGACGAGCAGTACTTC.

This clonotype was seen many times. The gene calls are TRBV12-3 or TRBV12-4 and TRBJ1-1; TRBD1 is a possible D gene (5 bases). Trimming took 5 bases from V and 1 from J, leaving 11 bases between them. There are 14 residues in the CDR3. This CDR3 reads CASSARGSNTEAFF. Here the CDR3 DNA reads TGTGCCAGCAGTGCTAGGGGCTCGAACACTGAAGCTTTCTTT.

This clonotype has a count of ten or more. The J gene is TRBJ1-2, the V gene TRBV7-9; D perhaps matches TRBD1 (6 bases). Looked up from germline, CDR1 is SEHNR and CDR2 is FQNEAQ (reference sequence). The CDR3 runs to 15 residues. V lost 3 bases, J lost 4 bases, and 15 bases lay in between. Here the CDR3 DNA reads TGTGCCAGCAGCTTGAGCAGGGGCTCCCTCTATGGCTACACCTTC. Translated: CASSLSRGSLYGYTF.

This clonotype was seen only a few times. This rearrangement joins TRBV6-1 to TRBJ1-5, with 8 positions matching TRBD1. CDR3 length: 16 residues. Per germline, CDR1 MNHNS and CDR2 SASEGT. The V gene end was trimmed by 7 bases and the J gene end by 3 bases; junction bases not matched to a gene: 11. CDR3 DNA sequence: TGTGCCAGCAACGACCTTGGGACAGGAACCAATCAGCCCCAGCATTTT. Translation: CASNDLGTGTNQPQHF.

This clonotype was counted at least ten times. The CDR3 sequence: CASNRNRGPDTQYF. The CDR3 DNA is TGTGCCAGCAACCGAAACAGGGGTCCAGATACGCAGTATTTT. The chain uses TRBV28 and TRBJ2-3; 7 positions match TRBD1. The length of the CDR3 is 14 residues. V shed 7 bases, J shed 4 bases, and the junction held 8 bases outside the gene matches. CDR1 and CDR2 (germline): MDHEN, SYDVKM.

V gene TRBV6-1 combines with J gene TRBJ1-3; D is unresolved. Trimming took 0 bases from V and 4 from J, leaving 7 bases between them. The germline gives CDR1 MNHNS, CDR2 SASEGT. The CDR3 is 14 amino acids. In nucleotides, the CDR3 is TGTGCCAGCAGTGAAGCGGAGAGAGGAAACACCATATATTTT. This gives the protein CASSEAERGNTIYF.

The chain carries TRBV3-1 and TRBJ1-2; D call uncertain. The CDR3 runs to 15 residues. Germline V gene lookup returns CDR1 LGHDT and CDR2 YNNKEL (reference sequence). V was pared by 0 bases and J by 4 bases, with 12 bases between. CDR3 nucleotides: TGTGCCAGCAGCCAAGATCTGGGCACGATCTATGGCTACACCTTC. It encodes CASSQDLGTIYGYTF.

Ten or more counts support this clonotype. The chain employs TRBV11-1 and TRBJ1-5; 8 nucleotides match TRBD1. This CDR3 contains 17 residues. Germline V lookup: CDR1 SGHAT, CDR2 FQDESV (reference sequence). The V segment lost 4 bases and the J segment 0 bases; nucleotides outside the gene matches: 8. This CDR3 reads CASSSSDREYSNQPQHF. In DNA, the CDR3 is TGTGCCAGCAGCTCCTCGGACAGGGAATATAGCAATCAGCCCCAGCATTTT.

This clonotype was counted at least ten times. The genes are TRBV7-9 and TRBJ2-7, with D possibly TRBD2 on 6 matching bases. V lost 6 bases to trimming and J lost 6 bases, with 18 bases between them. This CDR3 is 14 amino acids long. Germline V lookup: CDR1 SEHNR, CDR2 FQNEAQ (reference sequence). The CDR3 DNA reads TGTGCCAGCAGTTTGGGACTCGCGGTCCTCGAGCAGTACTTC. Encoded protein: CASSLGLAVLEQYF.